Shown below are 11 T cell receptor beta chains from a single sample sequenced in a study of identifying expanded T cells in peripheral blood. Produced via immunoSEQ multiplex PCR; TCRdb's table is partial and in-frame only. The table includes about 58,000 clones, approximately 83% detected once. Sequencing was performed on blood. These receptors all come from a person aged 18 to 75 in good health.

The CDR3 sequence is CAAAPGGPVPYTQYF. The CDR3, as DNA: TGTGCCGCCGCCCCGGGGGGACCGGTTCCTTATACGCAGTATTTT. This chain uses TRBV30 with TRBJ2-3; 7 bases are shared with TRBD2. CDR3 length equals 15 residues. Germline V gene sequence: CDR1 GTSNPN, CDR2 SVGIG (reference sequence). Unmatched junction bases numbered 18, after V lost 8 bases and J lost 7 bases.

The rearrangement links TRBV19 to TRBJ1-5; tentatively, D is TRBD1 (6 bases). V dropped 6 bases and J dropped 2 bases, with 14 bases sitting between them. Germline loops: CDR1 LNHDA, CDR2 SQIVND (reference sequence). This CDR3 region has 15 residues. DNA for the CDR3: TGTGCCAGTAGATTCGGACAGTCTGGCAATCAGCCCCAGCATTTT. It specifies CASRFGQSGNQPQHF. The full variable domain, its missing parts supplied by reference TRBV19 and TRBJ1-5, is DGGITQSPKYLFRKEGQNVTLSCEQNLNHDAMYWYRQDPGQGLRLIYYSQIVNDFQKGDIAEGYSVSREKKESFPLTVTSAQKNPTAFYLCASRFGQSGNQPQHFGDGTRLSIL.

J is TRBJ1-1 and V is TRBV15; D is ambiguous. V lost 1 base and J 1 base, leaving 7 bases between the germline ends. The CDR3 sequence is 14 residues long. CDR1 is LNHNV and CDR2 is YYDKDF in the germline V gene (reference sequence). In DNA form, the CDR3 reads TGTGCCACCAGCAGAGGGGTGCGGAACACTGAAGCTTTCTTT. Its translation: CATSRGVRNTEAFF.

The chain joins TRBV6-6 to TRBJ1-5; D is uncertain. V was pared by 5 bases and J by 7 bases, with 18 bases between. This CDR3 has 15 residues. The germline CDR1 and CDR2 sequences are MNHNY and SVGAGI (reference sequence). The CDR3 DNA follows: TGTGCCAGCAGTAGCCGAGGCAAATTGGTGCAGCCCCAGCATTTT. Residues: CASSSRGKLVQPQHF.

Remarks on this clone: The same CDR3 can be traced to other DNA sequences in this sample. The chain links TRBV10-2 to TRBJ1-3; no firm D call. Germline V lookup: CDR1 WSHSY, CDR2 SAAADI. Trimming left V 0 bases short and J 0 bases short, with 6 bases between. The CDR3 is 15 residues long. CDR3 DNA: TGCGCCAGCAGTGAGTCGCCGAGCTCTGGAAACACCATATATTTT. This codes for CASSESPSSGNTIYF.

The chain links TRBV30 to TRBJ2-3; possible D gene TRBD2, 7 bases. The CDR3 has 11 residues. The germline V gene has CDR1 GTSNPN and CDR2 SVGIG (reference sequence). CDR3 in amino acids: CAMGGPGTQYF. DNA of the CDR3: TGTGCAATGGGGGGGCCGGGTACGCAGTATTTT.

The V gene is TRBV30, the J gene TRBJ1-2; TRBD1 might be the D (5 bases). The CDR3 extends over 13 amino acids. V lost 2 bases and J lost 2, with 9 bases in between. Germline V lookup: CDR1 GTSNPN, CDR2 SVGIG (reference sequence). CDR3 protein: CAWSTGLNYGYTF. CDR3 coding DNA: TGTGCCTGGAGTACGGGGCTAAACTATGGCTACACCTTC.

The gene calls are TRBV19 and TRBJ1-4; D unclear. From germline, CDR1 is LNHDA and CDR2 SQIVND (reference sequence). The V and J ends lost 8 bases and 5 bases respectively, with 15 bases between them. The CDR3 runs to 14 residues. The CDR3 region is CASCRTESNEKLFF. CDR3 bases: TGTGCCAGTTGTAGGACGGAATCGAATGAAAAACTGTTTTTT.

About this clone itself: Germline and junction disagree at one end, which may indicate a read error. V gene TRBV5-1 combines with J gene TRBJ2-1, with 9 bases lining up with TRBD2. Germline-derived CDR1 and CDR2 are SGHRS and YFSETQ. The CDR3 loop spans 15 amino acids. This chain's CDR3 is CASTLTSGVYNEQFF. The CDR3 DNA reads TGCGCCAGCACCTTGACTAGCGGAGTATACAATGAGCAGTTCTTC.

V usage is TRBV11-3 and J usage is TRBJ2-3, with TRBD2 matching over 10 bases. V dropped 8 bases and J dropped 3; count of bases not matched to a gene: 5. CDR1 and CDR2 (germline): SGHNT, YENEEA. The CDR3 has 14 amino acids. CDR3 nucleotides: TGTGCCAGCGTAAGCGGGGGGGTTACAGATACGCAGTATTTT. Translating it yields CASVSGGVTDTQYF.

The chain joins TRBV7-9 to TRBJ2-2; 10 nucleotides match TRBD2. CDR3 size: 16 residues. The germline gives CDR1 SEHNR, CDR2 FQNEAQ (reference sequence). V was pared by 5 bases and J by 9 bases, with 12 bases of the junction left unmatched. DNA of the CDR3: TGTGCCAGCAGCCGCTCAGCAACTAGCGGGAACCGGGAGCTGTTTTTT. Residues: CASSRSATSGNRELFF.